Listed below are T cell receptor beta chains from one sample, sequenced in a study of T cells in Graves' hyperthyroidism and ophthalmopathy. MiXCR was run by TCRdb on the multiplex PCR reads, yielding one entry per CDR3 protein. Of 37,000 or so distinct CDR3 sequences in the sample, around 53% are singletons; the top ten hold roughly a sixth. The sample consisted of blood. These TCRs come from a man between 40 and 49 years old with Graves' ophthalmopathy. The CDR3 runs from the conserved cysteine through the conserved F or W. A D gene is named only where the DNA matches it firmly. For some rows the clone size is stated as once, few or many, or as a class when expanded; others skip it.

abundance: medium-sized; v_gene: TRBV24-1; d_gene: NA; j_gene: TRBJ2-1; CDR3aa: CATSDLVGGLHNEQFF; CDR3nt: TGTGCCACCAGTGATTTGGTCGGCGGCCTCCACAATGAGCAGTTCTTC
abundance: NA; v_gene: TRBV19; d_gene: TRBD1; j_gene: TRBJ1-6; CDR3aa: CASSIRQGIPLHF; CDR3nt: TGTGCCAGTAGTATCAGACAGGGTATTCCCCTCCACTTT
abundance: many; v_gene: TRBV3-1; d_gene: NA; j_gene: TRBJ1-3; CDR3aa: CASSQDAVTGNTIYF; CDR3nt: TGTGCCAGCAGCCAAGATGCAGTTACTGGAAACACCATATATTTT
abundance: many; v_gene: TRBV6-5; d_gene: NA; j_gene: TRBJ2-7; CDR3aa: CASSQDRFGYEQYF; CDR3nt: TGTGCCAGCAGTCAAGACAGGTTCGGCTACGAGCAGTACTTC
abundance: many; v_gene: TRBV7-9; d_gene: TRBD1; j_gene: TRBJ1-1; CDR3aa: CASSLDRDRVTEAFF; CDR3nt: TGTGCCAGCAGCTTGGACCGGGACAGGGTCACTGAAGCTTTCTTT
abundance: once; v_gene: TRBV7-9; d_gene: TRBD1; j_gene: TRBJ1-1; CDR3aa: CASSATGGNTEGFF; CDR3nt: TGTGCCAGCAGCGCGACAGGGGGAAACACTGAAGGTTTCTTT
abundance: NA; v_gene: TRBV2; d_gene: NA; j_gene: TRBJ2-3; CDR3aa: CASENDGAKAQYF; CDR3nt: TGTGCCAGCGAAAACGATGGGGCGAAGGCGCAGTATTTT
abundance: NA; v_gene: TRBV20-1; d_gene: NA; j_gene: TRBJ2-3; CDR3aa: CSTQGPHEYGDTQYF; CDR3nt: TGCAGTACCCAGGGCCCACACGAGTATGGAGATACGCAGTATTTT
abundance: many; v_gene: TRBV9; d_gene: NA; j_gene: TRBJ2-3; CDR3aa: CASSVEGPDTQYF; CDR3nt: TGTGCCAGCAGCGTAGAGGGACCAGATACGCAGTATTTT
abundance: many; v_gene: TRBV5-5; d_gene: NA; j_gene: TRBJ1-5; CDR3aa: CASSLESDQPQHF; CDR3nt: TGTGCCAGCAGCTTGGAGAGCGATCAGCCCCAGCATTTT
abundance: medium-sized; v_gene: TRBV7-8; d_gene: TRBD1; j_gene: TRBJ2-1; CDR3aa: CASSFYRGRLNNEQFF; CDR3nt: TGTGCCAGCAGCTTTTACAGGGGGCGCCTAAACAATGAGCAGTTCTTC
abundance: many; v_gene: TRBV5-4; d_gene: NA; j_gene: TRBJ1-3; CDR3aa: CASSIQRGNTIYF; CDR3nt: TGTGCCAGCAGCATCCAGAGAGGAAACACCATATATTTT
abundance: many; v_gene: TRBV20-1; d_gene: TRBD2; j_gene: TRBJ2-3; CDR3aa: CSAERESTDTQYF; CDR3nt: TGCAGTGCTGAGCGGGAATCCACAGATACGCAGTATTTT
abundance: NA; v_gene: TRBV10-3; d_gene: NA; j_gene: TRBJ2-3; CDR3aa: CAIRPLGGEITDTQCF; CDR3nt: TGTGCCATCAGGCCCCTAGGGGGGGAGATTACAGATACGCAGTGTTTT
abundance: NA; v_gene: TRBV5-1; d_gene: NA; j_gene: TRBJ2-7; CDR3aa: CASSWDGAGWTDTQYF; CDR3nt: TGCGCCAGCAGCTGGGACGGGGCGGGATGGACAGATACGCAGTACTTC
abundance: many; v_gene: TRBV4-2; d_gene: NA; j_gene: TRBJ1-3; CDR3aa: CASSQDDRRNTIYF; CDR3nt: TGTGCCAGCAGCCAAGATGACAGGAGAAACACCATATATTTT
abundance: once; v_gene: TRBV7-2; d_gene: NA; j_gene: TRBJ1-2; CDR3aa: CASSLERRGKVNTF; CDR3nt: TGTGCCAGCAGCTTAGAGAGACGCGGAAAGGTTAACACCTTC
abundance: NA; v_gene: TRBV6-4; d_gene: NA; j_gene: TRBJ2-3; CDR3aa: CASSPMAGASTDTQYF; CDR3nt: TGTGCCAGCAGTCCAATGGCGGGCGCTAGCACAGATACGCAGTATTTT
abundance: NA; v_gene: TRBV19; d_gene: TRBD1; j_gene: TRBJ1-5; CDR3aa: CASSPFGTGSNQPQHF; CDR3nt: TGTGCCAGTAGTCCCTTTGGGACAGGGAGCAATCAGCCCCAGCATTTT
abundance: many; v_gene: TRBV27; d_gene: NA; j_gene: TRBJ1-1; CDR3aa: CASSLQGRGTEAFF; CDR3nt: TGTGCCAGCAGCCTTCAAGGCAGGGGCACTGAAGCTTTCTTT
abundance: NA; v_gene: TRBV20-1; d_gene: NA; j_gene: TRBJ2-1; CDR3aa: CSAAGDLISYNEQFF; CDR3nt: TGCAGTGCTGCGGGCGACCTAATCTCCTACAATGAGCAGTTCTTC
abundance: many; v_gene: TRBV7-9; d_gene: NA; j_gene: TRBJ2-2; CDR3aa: CASRLVSGPGTGELFF; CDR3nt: TGTGCCAGCAGACTGGTATCGGGGCCAGGCACCGGGGAGCTGTTTTTT
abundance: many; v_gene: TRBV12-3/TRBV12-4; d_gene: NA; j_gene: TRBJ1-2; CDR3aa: CASITGHDLGYGYTF; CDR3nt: TGTGCCAGCATTACGGGGCACGACCTAGGCTATGGCTACACCTTC
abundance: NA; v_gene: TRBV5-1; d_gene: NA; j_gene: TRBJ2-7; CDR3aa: CASSLTEGNQYF; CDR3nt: TGCGCCAGCAGCCTCACCGAGGGTAATCAGTACTTC
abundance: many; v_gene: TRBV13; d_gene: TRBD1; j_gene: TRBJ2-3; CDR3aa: CASSARTGGTDTQYF; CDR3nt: TGTGCCAGCAGCGCCCGGACAGGGGGCACAGATACGCAGTATTTT
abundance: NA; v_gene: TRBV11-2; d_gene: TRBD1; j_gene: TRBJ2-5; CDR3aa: CASSSAGGAHQETQYF; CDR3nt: TGTGCCAGCAGCTCGGCAGGGGGCGCACACCAAGAGACCCAGTACTTC
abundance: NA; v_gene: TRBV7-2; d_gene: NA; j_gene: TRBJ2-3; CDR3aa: CASSLDYDGTDTQYF; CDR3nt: TGTGCCAGCAGCTTAGATTACGATGGGACAGATACGCAGTATTTT
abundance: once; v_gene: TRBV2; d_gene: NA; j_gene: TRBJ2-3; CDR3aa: CASSANRATDTQYF; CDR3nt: TGTGCCAGCAGTGCAAACAGGGCCACAGATACGCAGTATTTT
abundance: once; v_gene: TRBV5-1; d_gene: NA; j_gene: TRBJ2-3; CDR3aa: CASSLIGDTQYF; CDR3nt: TGCGCCAGCAGCTTGATAGGGGATACGCAGTATTTT
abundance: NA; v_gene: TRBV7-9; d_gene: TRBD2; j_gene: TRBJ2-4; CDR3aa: CASTRAGDLNIQYF; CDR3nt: TGTGCCAGCACCCGAGCGGGGGACCTCAACATTCAGTACTTC
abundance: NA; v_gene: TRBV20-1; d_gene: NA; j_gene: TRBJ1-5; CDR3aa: CSAIAGNQPQHF; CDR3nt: TGCAGTGCCATCGCGGGCAATCAGCCCCAGCATTTT
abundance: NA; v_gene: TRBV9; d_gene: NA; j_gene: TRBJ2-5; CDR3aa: CASSVGGLGQTGTQYF; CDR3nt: TGTGCCAGCAGCGTAGGAGGTTTAGGGCAGACTGGGACCCAGTACTTC
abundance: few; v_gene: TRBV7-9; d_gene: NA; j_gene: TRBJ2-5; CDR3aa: CASSHSWTVGETRYF; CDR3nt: TGTGCCAGCAGCCATAGCTGGACCGTTGGGGAGACCCGGTACTTC
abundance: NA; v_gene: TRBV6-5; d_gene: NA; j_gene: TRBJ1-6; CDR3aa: CASSDGGYNSPLHF; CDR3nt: TGTGCCAGCAGTGATGGGGGATATAATTCACCCCTCCACTTT
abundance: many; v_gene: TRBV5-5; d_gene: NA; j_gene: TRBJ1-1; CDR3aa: CASSRTVGTEAFF; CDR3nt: TGTGCCAGCAGCCGGACAGTAGGCACTGAAGCTTTCTTT
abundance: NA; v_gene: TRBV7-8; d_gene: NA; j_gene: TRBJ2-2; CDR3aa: CASSPRTAGELFF; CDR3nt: TGTGCCAGCAGCCCACGGACAGCCGGGGAGCTGTTTTTT
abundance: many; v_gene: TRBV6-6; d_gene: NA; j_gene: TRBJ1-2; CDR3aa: CASSSRGTNGYTF; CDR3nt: TGTGCCAGCAGCTCAAGGGGTACGAACGGCTACACCTTC
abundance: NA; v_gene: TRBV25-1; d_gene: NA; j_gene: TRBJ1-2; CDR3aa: CASSAQRTENYGYAF; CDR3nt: TGTGCCAGCAGTGCCCAACGGACCGAGAACTATGGCTACGCCTTC
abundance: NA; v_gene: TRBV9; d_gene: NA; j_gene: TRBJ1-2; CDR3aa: CASSVDPDIFTF; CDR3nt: TGTGCCAGCAGCGTAGACCCAGACATCTTCACCTTC
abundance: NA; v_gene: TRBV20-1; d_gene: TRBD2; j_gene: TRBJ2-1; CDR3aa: CSPQRGGYNEQFF; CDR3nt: TGCAGCCCCCAACGGGGGGGCTACAATGAGCAGTTCTTC
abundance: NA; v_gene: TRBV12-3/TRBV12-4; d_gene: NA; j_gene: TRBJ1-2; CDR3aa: CSSSSRGDGYGHTF; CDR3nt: TGTTCCAGCAGCTCTAGGGGGGATGGCTATGGCCACACCTTC
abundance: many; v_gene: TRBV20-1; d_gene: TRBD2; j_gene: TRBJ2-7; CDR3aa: CSAARLLAGAPHEQYF; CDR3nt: TGCAGTGCTGCCCGACTTCTAGCGGGGGCCCCGCACGAGCAGTACTTC
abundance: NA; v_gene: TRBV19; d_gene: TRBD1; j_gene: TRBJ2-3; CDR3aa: CASSSSGTGGGTDTQYF; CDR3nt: TGTGCCAGTAGTTCGTCCGGGACAGGGGGAGGCACAGATACGCAGTATTTT
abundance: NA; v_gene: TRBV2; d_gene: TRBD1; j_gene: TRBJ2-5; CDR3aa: CASSEGRGPPETQYF; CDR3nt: TGTGCCAGCAGTGAAGGCAGGGGGCCCCCGGAGACCCAGTACTTC
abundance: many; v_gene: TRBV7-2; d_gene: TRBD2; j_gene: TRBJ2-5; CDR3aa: CASTSYSGEETQYF; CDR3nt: TGTGCCAGCACCTCTTATAGCGGGGAGGAGACCCAGTACTTC
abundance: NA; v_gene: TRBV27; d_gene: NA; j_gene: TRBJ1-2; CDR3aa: CASSAGVVGYTF; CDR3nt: TGTGCCAGCAGTGCTGGGGTAGTAGGCTACACCTTC
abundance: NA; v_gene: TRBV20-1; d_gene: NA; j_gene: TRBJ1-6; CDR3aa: CSLSPGVSPLHF; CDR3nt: TGCAGTCTCTCCCCGGGGGTTTCACCCCTCCACTTT
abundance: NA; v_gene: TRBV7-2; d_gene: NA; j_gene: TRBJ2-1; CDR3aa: CASSKGQYTTNQQFF; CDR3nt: TGTGCCAGCAGCAAAGGACAGTATACGACGAATCAGCAGTTCTTC